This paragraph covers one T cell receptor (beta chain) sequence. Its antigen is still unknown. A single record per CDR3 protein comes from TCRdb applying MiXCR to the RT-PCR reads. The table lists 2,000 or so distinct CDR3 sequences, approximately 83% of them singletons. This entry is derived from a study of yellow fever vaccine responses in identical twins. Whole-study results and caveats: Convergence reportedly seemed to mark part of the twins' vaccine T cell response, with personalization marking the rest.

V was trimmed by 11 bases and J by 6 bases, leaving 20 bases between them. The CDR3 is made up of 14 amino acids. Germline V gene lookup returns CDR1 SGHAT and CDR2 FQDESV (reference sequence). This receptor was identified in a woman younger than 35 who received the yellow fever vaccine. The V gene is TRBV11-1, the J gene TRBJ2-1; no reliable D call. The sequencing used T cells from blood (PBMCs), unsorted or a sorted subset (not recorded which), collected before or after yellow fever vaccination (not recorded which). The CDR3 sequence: CAVAHPRYFNEQFF. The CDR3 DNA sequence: TGTGCCGTCGCCCACCCTAGGTATTTCAATGAGCAGTTCTTC.